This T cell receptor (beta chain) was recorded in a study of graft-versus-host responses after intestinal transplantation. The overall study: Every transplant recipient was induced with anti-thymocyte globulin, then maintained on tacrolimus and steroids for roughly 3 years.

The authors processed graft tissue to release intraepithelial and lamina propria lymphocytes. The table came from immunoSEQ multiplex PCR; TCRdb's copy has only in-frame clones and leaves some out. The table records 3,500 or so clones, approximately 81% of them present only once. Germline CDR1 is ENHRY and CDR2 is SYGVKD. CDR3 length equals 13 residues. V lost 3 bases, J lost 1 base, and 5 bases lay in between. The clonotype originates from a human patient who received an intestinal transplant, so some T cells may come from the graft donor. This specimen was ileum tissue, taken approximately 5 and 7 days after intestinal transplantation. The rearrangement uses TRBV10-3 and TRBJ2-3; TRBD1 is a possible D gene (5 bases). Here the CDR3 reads CAISEQGTDTQYF. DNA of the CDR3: TGTGCCATCAGTGAACAGGGCACAGATACGCAGTATTTT.